Each of the 32 T cell receptor beta chains below was sequenced from the same sample in a study of human T cells and chemical hapten exposure. Regarding time point: patch test 1, 2 weeks after DPC sensitization. As for treatment: therapeutic diphenylcyclopropenone sensitization with weekly scalp DPC. TCRdb independently ran MiXCR on the RACE reads; one entry per CDR3 protein. Among around 120,000 distinct CDR3 sequences listed, around 13% were seen once. The source was whole blood, collected in connection with sensitization to the hapten diphenylcyclopropenone (DPC). All receptors come from a man between 18 and 35 years old with alopecia areata. Some clones in this sample may be carry-over from other donors' samples.

Ten or more counts support this clonotype. This chain joins TRBV20-1 and TRBJ1-5; D gene unclear. Trimming cost V 1 base and J 6 bases, with 7 bases left between them. Germline lookup yields CDR1 DFQATT and CDR2 SNEGSKA (reference sequence). This CDR3 region has 12 residues. The CDR3 spells CSARGAGQPQHF. CDR3 nucleotides: TGCAGTGCTAGAGGGGCCGGTCAGCCCCAGCATTTT.

This rearrangement joins TRBV6-2 or TRBV6-3 to TRBJ1-1; D remains unclear. Trimming removed 3 bases from V and 0 bases from J, with 11 bases in between. The germline gives CDR1 MNHEY, CDR2 SVGEGT. This CDR3 region has 15 residues. The CDR3 loop is CASSYYRGVNTEAFF. The CDR3 DNA reads as TGTGCCAGCAGTTATTATCGAGGCGTGAACACTGAAGCTTTCTTT.

The chain combines TRBV28 with TRBJ1-4; tentatively, D is TRBD1 (6 bases). The CDR3 is 15 residues long. Germline CDR1 MDHEN, CDR2 SYDVKM. Here the CDR3 reads CATSSVRGANEKLFF. The CDR3, as DNA: TGTGCTACCTCTTCCGTCAGGGGAGCTAATGAAAAACTGTTTTTT.

The CDR3 sequence: CASSTDRDRIYEQYF. CDR3 DNA: TGTGCCAGCAGTACGGACAGGGATAGAATCTACGAGCAGTACTTC. The genes are TRBV28 and TRBJ2-7; the match to TRBD1 covers 8 bases. The CDR3 runs to 15 residues. The V gene's germline CDR1 is MDHEN and CDR2 SYDVKM. The V segment lost 5 bases and the J segment 3 bases; nucleotides outside the gene matches: 9.

V and J are TRBV18 and TRBJ1-5, with a tentative D call TRBD1 (6 bases). The CDR3 is 14 amino acids. V shed 3 bases and J shed 8 bases, with 14 bases lying between them. Per germline, CDR1 KGHSH and CDR2 LQKENI. The CDR3 DNA reads as TGTGCCAGCTCACCCGGGACACCCGAAGAGCCCCAGCATTTT. Its translation is CASSPGTPEEPQHF.

This chain joins TRBV2 and TRBJ2-7, with 7 bases that match TRBD1. The germline gives CDR1 SNHLY, CDR2 FYNNEI. Trimming at V came to 5 bases and at J to 6 bases, leaving 7 bases not matched to a gene. The CDR3 covers 13 residues. CDR3 amino acids: CASSLTTGSEQYV. The CDR3 bases are TGTGCCAGCAGTCTCACGACAGGGAGCGAGCAGTACGTC.

This clonotype appeared a few times. The CDR3 nucleotides read TGTGCCAGCAGCTCCTCCTGGAATGAGCAGTTCTTC. Translated: CASSSSWNEQFF. V gene TRBV9 combines with J gene TRBJ2-1; D is undetermined. In germline, CDR1 is SGDLS, CDR2 YYNGEE. CDR3 length: 12 amino acids. The V end was cut by 4 bases, the J end by 7 bases, with 9 bases between.

The V and J genes are TRBV4-1 and TRBJ1-1, with D unclear. The CDR3 length is 15 residues. CDR1 is MGHRA, CDR2 YSYEKL, per germline. V was clipped by 0 bases and J by 5 bases, with 13 bases between them. CDR3 nucleotide sequence: TGCGCCAGCAGCCAAGATAATTTAGTCGGGACTGAAGCTTTCTTT. Protein: CASSQDNLVGTEAFF.

This clonotype has just a few counts. The J gene is TRBJ2-5, the V gene TRBV7-9; possible D gene TRBD2, 6 bases. Deletions cut 7 bases from V and 1 base from J, with 13 bases between. The germline V gene encodes CDR1 SEHNR and CDR2 FQNEAQ (reference sequence). This CDR3 contains 14 residues. The CDR3 loop is CASIMGGGQETQYF. Written as DNA, the CDR3 is TGTGCCAGCATTATGGGGGGTGGCCAAGAGACCCAGTACTTC. The full variable domain, in which reference TRBV7-9 and TRBJ2-5 provide the parts outside the CDR3, is DTGVSQNPRHKITKRGQNVTFRCDPISEHNRLYWYRQTLGQGPEFLTYFQNEAQLEKSRLLSDRFSAERPKGSFSTLEIQRTEQGDSAMYLCASIMGGGQETQYFGPGTRLLVL.

V gene TRBV20-1 combines with J gene TRBJ2-1; D possibly corresponds to TRBD1 (6 bases). Germline lookup yields CDR1 DFQATT and CDR2 SNEGSKA (reference sequence). This CDR3 is built from 14 residues. Trimming stripped 2 bases from V and 5 bases from J, with 13 bases between. The CDR3 coding sequence is TGCAGTGCTAGAAAGACAGGAAGAAACAATGAGCAGTTCTTC. Its protein is CSARKTGRNNEQFF.

This clonotype was seen a handful of times. This chain links TRBV6-5 with TRBJ1-1; D uncertain. This CDR3 has 14 amino acids. Trimming took 5 bases from V and 6 from J, leaving 16 bases between them. Germline V lookup: CDR1 MNHEY, CDR2 SVGAGI. This CDR3 reads CASSNNPTVAEAFF. The CDR3 nucleotides are TGTGCCAGCAGTAATAACCCGACTGTGGCTGAAGCTTTCTTT.

In regard to this clonotype: Germline and junction disagree at one end, which may indicate a read error. The chain is built from TRBV12-3 or TRBV12-4 and TRBJ2-3, with D possibly TRBD1 on 6 matching bases. The CDR3 loop spans 13 amino acids. CDR3 DNA: TGTGCCAGCTTTATGGGGGCTGGCGATAGGCAGTATTTT. Protein: CASFMGAGDRQYF.

The chain employs TRBV9 and TRBJ2-5; no firm D call. CDR1 SGDLS and CDR2 YYNGEE come from the germline V gene. Trimming shortened V by 0 bases and J by 2 bases, and 5 bases separated the two germline ends. This CDR3 comprises 13 residues. The CDR3 loop is CASSVAGQETQYF. The CDR3 DNA sequence: TGTGCCAGCAGCGTAGCCGGGCAAGAGACCCAGTACTTC.

This clonotype showed up just a few times. The V gene is TRBV5-8, the J gene TRBJ2-3; 11 bases align to TRBD2. There are 15 residues in the CDR3. CDR1 is SGHTS, CDR2 YDEGEE, per germline. V dropped 2 bases and J dropped 4; count of bases not matched to a gene: 3. In DNA, the CDR3 is TGTGCCAGCAGCTTTAGCGGGGGGGTTGCAGATACGCAGTATTTT. Its translation: CASSFSGGVADTQYF.

CDR3 bases: TGTGCCAGCAGCCAAGCCCGGGTACTTTATGGCTACACCTTC. Residues: CASSQARVLYGYTF. The rearrangement uses TRBV3-1 and TRBJ1-2; no reliable D call. In germline, CDR1 is LGHDT, CDR2 YNNKEL (reference sequence). Trimming shortened V by 1 base and J by 5 bases, and 11 bases separated the two germline ends. CDR3 length equals 14 residues.

The chain recombines TRBV21-1 with TRBJ1-1; TRBD1, the table's D call, was not compared with the DNA. TRBV21-1 is labeled a pseudogene. The CDR3 extends over 11 amino acids. CDR3 in amino acids: CASSKGDEAFF. The CDR3 DNA is TGTGCCAGCAGCAAAGGGGACGAGGCTTTCTTT.

This clonotype was found a few times. The V and J genes are TRBV28 and TRBJ2-5; possible D gene TRBD1, 5 bases. Germline V gene lookup returns CDR1 MDHEN and CDR2 SYDVKM. V lost 4 bases to trimming and J lost 0 bases, with 12 bases between them. This CDR3 region has 15 residues. CDR3 nucleotides: TGTGCCAGCAGTTCCCAACAGGTGTACCAAGAGACCCAGTACTTC. Translation: CASSSQQVYQETQYF.

This clonotype was counted many times. In nucleotides, the CDR3 is TGTGCCAGCACGCTCGCTGGGGTGAACACTGAAGCTTTCTTT. Its protein is CASTLAGVNTEAFF. V gene TRBV7-9 combines with J gene TRBJ1-1; no definite D call. Trimming shortened V by 7 bases and J by 0 bases, and 12 bases separated the two germline ends. Looked up from germline, CDR1 is SEHNR and CDR2 is FQNEAQ (reference sequence). The CDR3 is 14 amino acids.

The chain is built from TRBV28 and TRBJ1-1; 7 bases align to TRBD1. CDR3 length equals 15 residues. The germline V gene encodes CDR1 MDHEN and CDR2 SYDVKM. The V and J ends lost 7 bases and 0 bases, in that order; junction bases with no gene match: 8. CDR3 amino acids: CASTAWTGLNTEAFF. CDR3 nucleotide sequence: TGTGCCAGCACCGCCTGGACAGGTTTGAACACTGAAGCTTTCTTT.

The J gene is TRBJ1-6, the V gene TRBV4-3; D is uncertain. Trimming shortened V by 3 bases and J by 5 bases, and 20 bases separated the two germline ends. The CDR3 length is 18 residues. From germline, CDR1 is LGHNA and CDR2 YSLEER. In nucleotides, the CDR3 is TGCGCCAGCAGCCATCGGGCGTGGAGGACCCCAGATAATTCACCCCTCCACTTT. It specifies CASSHRAWRTPDNSPLHF.

This clonotype was observed at least ten times. The chain is built from TRBV6-5 and TRBJ2-5; the D is unclear. This CDR3 has 14 amino acids. V was trimmed by 0 bases and J by 1 base, leaving 6 bases between them. Germline values: CDR1 MNHEY, CDR2 SVGAGI. CDR3 nucleotides: TGTGCCAGCAGTTACTCGGCCAGCCAAGAGACCCAGTACTTC. The encoded protein is CASSYSASQETQYF.

The table lists this clonotype with many counts. The V call is TRBV5-1, the J call TRBJ2-2, with unresolved D. The CDR3 loop spans 14 amino acids. Trimming removed 4 bases at V and 0 bases at J, with 7 bases between. Germline V gives CDR1 SGHRS, CDR2 YFSETQ. The CDR3 DNA reads TGCGCCAGCAGCGTTGCAACGAACACCGGGGAGCTGTTTTTT. Its translation is CASSVATNTGELFF.

The chain joins TRBV2 to TRBJ2-1; D call uncertain. V was pared by 5 bases and J by 3 bases, with 11 bases between. The CDR3 contains 14 residues. Germline V CDR1 and CDR2: SNHLY, FYNNEI. The CDR3 DNA reads as TGTGCCAGCAGTACAGATGGGTTCTACAATGAGCAGTTCTTC. As protein: CASSTDGFYNEQFF.

This clonotype was seen at least ten times. The chain combines TRBV7-6 with TRBJ1-1, with a possible D match to TRBD1 (6 bases). Trimming cost V 5 bases and J 4 bases, with 17 bases left between them. The CDR3 consists of 15 residues. Looked up from germline, CDR1 is SGHVS and CDR2 is FNYEAQ. The CDR3 nucleotides read TGTGCCAGCAGCCGAGGGAGGGGGGCGGTCACTGAAGCTTTCTTT. It codes for CASSRGRGAVTEAFF.

This clonotype was observed a few times. The CDR3: CASSQGLPGGPDTQYF. Written as DNA, the CDR3 is TGCGCCAGCAGCCAAGGTCTACCAGGGGGCCCAGATACGCAGTATTTT. The V gene is TRBV4-1, the J gene TRBJ2-3; 8 bases are shared with TRBD1. The germline V gene encodes CDR1 MGHRA and CDR2 YSYEKL. J gave up 4 bases and V 1 base, and 7 bases lay outside the gene matches. The CDR3 covers 16 residues.

This clonotype was detected ten times or more. The CDR3 loop is CASSVSTGANVLTF. The DNA for the CDR3 is TGTGCCAGCAGCGTGAGCACTGGGGCCAACGTCCTGACTTTC. V is TRBV9 and J is TRBJ2-6; D is unclear. This CDR3 region has 14 residues. V shed 2 bases and J shed 2 bases, with 5 bases lying between them. Germline CDR1 and CDR2: SGDLS and YYNGEE. Drawing the rest from reference TRBV9 and TRBJ2-6, the complete variable domain is DSGVTQTPKHLITATGQRVTLRCSPRSGDLSVYWYQQSLDQGLQFLIQYYNGEERAKGNILERFSAQQFPDLHSELNLSSLELGDSALYFCASSVSTGANVLTFGAGSRLTVL.

This clonotype was seen a few times. The V and J genes are TRBV9 and TRBJ2-1; the D gene is possibly TRBD2 (7 bases). Germline CDR1 is SGDLS and CDR2 is YYNGEE. This CDR3 comprises 16 residues. V dropped 0 bases and J dropped 7 bases, with 17 bases sitting between them. CDR3 amino acids: CASSVDAGAVRNEQFF. The CDR3 DNA follows: TGTGCCAGCAGCGTAGACGCGGGGGCCGTTCGGAATGAGCAGTTCTTC.

The V and J genes are TRBV7-9 and TRBJ1-2, with 7 bases fitting TRBD1. V lost 4 bases, J lost 0 bases, and 8 bases stayed unmatched. CDR1 is SEHNR and CDR2 is FQNEAQ in the germline V gene (reference sequence). This CDR3 contains 16 residues. Written as DNA, the CDR3 is TGTGCCAGCAGCTCCGGCAAGGGGGCGCCTAACTATGGCTACACCTTC. Translation: CASSSGKGAPNYGYTF.

This sequence joins TRBV6-6 and TRBJ2-2; maybe TRBD1 (5 bases). CDR3 size: 13 residues. V lost 7 bases, J lost 6 bases, and 12 bases lay in between. Per germline, CDR1 MNHNY and CDR2 SVGAGI (reference sequence). The CDR3 reads CASTTGSSGELFF. In nucleotides, the CDR3 is TGTGCCAGCACAACAGGATCGTCCGGGGAGCTGTTTTTT.

This clonotype was counted only a few times. The genes are TRBV20-1 and TRBJ2-5; 8 positions match TRBD1. After removal of 7 bases from V and 7 bases from J, the junction contained 17 bases not matched to a gene. CDR1 DFQATT and CDR2 SNEGSKA come from the germline V gene (reference sequence). The CDR3 runs 15 residues. CDR3 DNA sequence: TGCAGTGTTTCGCCCGGGACAGGCGTTGGGGGGACCCAGTACTTC. This encodes CSVSPGTGVGGTQYF.

The chain joins TRBV7-3 to TRBJ2-5, with TRBD2 matching over 14 bases. Trimming at V came to 2 bases and at J to 1 base, leaving 6 bases not matched to a gene. The length of the CDR3 is 18 residues. Looked up from germline, CDR1 is SGHTA and CDR2 is FQGTGA. The DNA for the CDR3 is TGTGCCAGCAGCTTAGCAGGGACTAGCGGGGGCCCCCAAGAGACCCAGTACTTC. As protein: CASSLAGTSGGPQETQYF.

The chain carries TRBV4-3 and TRBJ1-2, with unresolved D. This CDR3 is built from 15 residues. Germline loops: CDR1 LGHNA, CDR2 YSLEER. The ends were cut back, 1 base at V and 0 bases at J, with 9 bases in the middle. CDR3 DNA: TGCGCCAGCAGCCAAGTACTGGCTCCTAACTATGGCTACACCTTC. It yields the protein CASSQVLAPNYGYTF.